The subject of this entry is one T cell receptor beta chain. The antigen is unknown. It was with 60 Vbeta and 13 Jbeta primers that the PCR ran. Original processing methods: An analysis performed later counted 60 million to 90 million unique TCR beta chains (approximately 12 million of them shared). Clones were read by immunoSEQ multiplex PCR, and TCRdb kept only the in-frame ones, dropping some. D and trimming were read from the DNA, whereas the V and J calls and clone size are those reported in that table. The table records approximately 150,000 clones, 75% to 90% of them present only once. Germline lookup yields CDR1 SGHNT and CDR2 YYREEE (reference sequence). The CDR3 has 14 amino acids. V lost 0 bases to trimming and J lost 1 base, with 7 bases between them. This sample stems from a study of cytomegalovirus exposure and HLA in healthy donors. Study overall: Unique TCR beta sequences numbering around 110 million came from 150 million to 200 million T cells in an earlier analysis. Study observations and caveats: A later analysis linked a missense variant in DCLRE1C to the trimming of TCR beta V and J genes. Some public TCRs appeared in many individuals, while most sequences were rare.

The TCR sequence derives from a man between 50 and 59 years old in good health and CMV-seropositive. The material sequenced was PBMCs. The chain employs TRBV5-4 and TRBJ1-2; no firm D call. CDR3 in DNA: TGTGCCAGCAGCTTGGGCACAGTTAACTATGGCTACACCTTC. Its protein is CASSLGTVNYGYTF.